This T cell receptor beta chain was documented in a study of blood T cell repertoires in COVID-19 (dated by TCRdb to between 2020 and 2021). About the study as a whole: Samples from collaborators originated in the United States, Italy and Spain and spanned both the acute and convalescent phases of COVID-19. The material from the prospective study consisted of cDNA or gDNA derived from T cells, B-cell-depleted T cells, or PBMCs. Deeply sampled blood TCRbeta repertoires from subjects exposed to, actively infected with, or recovered from COVID-19 were included in the dataset. A freely available public database, intended as a resource for researchers studying the immune response to SARS-CoV-2, is where the repertoires were released. Samples came from the ongoing ImmuneRACE study (first 160 participants) plus 1,254 subjects from 6 global collaborators. A de-identified subject ID, COVID-19 status, age in years and sex were almost always included in the sample metadata. Where HLA class I and class II types were available, the types were taken from metadata supplied by the sample provider, not from assay-based typing.

TCRbeta CDR3 regions were amplified from genomic DNA by means of the immunoSEQ Assay, a bias-controlled multiplex PCR. In the original analysis: The number of nucleated cells in each sample was estimated from the amplification of reference gene primers within the assay. To quantify the absolute abundance of each unique TCRbeta CDR3 rearrangement, sequence reads were collapsed and filtered. For each sample, productive Simpson clonality was calculated as the square root of Simpson's diversity index over productive rearrangements. This immuneACCESS table, as held by TCRdb, lists in-frame sequences with V and J called but not all clones. Of the missing ones, under half trace to an unresolved V gene in checked studies; the others have no known cause. The V and J calls and clone size are taken from that table; D and trimming were inferred from the DNA. The sample table holds about 240,000 clones, of which roughly 88% were seen once. The ten largest clones capture under 0.95% of the sample.

Points on this clone: Its antigen is not yet known. No much larger clonotype is one base removed from it; base qualities were not supplied.

Each collaborating institution followed its own protocols to collect whole blood in K2EDTA tubes. Collaborator samples were shipped for TCRbeta analysis as frozen whole blood, isolated PBMCs, or DNA extracted from either sample type. General study outcomes and caveats: How much clinical and demographic metadata was included differed by source and by participant, and the metadata was provided uncurated.

The germline V gene (reference sequence) provides CDR1 LNHDA and CDR2 SQIVND. The CDR3 has 15 amino acids, counting the end cysteine and phenylalanine. Only the CDR3 portion is preserved as DNA: 45 bases, with reading frame beginning at the first base. The V end gives up 4 bases and the J end 5 bases, leaving 8 bases in the junction not matched to a gene. The receptor's source is a woman aged 25-40 years with acute or convalescent COVID-19. The sample consisted of peripheral blood. The chain employs TRBV19 and TRBJ2-5; 9 junctional bases match TRBD1. This receptor has the CDR3 CASSTQGATRETQYF. The nucleotide sequence is given as TGTGCCAGTAGTACACAGGGGGCCACCCGGGAGACCCAGTACTTC.